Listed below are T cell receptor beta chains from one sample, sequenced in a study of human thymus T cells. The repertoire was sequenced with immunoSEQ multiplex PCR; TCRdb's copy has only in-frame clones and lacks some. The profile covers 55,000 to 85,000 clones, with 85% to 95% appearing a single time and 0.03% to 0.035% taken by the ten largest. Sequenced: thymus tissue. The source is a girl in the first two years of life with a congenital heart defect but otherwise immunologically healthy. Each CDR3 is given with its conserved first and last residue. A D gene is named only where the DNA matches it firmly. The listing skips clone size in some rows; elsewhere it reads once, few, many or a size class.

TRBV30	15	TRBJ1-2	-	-	CAWRTVTQANYGYTF	TGTGCCTGGCGGACGGTAACACAAGCTAACTATGGCTACACCTTC
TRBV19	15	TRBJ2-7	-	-	CASSFGGPSSYEQYF	TGTGCCAGTAGCTTTGGGGGGCCTAGCTCCTACGAGCAGTACTTC
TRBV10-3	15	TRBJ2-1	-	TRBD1	CAISKPDRVYNEQFF	TGTGCCATCAGTAAACCCGACAGGGTTTACAATGAGCAGTTCTTC
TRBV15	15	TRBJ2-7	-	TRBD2	CATSRGGLDTYEQYF	TGTGCCACCAGCCGGGGGGGACTGGACACCTACGAGCAGTACTTC
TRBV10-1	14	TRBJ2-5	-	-	CASSDPTKIQTQYF	TGCGCCAGCAGTGACCCGACGAAAATCCAGACCCAGTACTTC
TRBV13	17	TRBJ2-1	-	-	CASSPFRTDSSYNEQFF	TGTGCCAGCAGCCCCTTTAGGACAGACAGCTCCTACAATGAGCAGTTCTTC
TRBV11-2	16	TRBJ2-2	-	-	CASSLRVGRNTGELFF	TGTGCCAGCAGCCTCCGGGTAGGGCGGAACACCGGGGAGCTGTTTTTT
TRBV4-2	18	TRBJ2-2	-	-	CASSPEGWGLEYTGELFF	TGTGCCAGCAGCCCGGAGGGGTGGGGTCTAGAATACACCGGGGAGCTGTTTTTT
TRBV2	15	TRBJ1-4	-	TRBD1	CASSEGGAGGEKLFF	TGTGCCAGCAGTGAAGGTGGGGCAGGGGGAGAAAAACTGTTTTTT
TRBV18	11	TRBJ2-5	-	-	CASSTGETQYF	TGTGCCAGCTCAACGGGGGAGACCCAGTACTTC
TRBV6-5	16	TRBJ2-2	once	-	CASSYYGVGDTGELFF	TGTGCCAGCAGTTACTACGGGGTCGGGGACACCGGGGAGCTGTTTTTT
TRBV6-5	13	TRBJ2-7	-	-	CASSYRDSYEQYF	TGTGCCAGCAGTTACAGGGACTCCTACGAGCAGTACTTC
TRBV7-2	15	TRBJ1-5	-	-	CASSQRAGFNQPQHF	TGTGCCAGCAGCCAGAGAGCAGGGTTCAATCAGCCCCAGCATTTT
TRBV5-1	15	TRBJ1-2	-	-	CASSLVGWTLDGYTF	TGCGCCAGCAGCTTGGTGGGTTGGACACTGGATGGCTACACCTTC
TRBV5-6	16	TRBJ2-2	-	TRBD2	CASSLKREEGTGELFF	TGTGCCAGCAGCTTGAAACGGGAGGAGGGGACCGGGGAGCTGTTTTTT
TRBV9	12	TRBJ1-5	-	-	CASRPDGGARGF	TGTGCCAGCAGGCCTGATGGAGGGGCCCGGGGTTTT
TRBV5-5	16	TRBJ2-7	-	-	CASSFGPDRSSYEQYF	TGTGCCAGCAGCTTTGGCCCCGACAGGAGCTCCTACGAGCAGTACTTC
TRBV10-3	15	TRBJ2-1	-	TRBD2	CATGLARYSYNEQFF	TGTGCCACCGGACTAGCGCGATACTCCTACAATGAGCAGTTCTTC
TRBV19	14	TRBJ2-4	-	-	CASSIGAGRDIQYF	TGTGCCAGTAGTATAGGCGCGGGACGGGACATTCAGTACTTC
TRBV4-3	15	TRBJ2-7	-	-	CASSQAGPLYYEQYF	TGCGCCAGCAGCCAAGCGGGACCCCTGTACTACGAGCAGTACTTC
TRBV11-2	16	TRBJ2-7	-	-	CASSLKVDSPRYEQYF	TGTGCCAGCAGCTTAAAGGTGGACAGCCCCCGTTACGAGCAGTACTTC
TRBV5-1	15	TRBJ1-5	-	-	CASSPGWDSNQPQHF	TGCGCCAGCAGCCCAGGGTGGGATAGCAATCAGCCCCAGCATTTT
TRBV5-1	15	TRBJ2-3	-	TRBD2	CASSLGSGSTDTQYF	TGCGCCAGCAGCTTGGGTAGCGGGAGCACAGATACGCAGTATTTT
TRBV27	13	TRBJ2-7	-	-	CASRWAGTDEQYF	TGTGCCAGCAGGTGGGCAGGGACGGACGAGCAGTACTTC
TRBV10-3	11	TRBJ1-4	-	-	CAISGGEKLFF	TGTGCCATCAGTGGGGGGGAAAAACTGTTTTTT
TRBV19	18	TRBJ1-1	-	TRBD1	CASSIWPGQGVLNTEAFF	TGTGCCAGTAGTATTTGGCCGGGACAGGGGGTTCTGAACACTGAAGCTTTCTTT
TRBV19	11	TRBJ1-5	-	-	CASSITGTRHF	TGTGCCAGTAGTATAACCGGGACAAGGCATTTT
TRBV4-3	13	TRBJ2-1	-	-	CASSQDPHNEQFF	TGCGCCAGCAGCCAAGATCCCCACAATGAGCAGTTCTTC